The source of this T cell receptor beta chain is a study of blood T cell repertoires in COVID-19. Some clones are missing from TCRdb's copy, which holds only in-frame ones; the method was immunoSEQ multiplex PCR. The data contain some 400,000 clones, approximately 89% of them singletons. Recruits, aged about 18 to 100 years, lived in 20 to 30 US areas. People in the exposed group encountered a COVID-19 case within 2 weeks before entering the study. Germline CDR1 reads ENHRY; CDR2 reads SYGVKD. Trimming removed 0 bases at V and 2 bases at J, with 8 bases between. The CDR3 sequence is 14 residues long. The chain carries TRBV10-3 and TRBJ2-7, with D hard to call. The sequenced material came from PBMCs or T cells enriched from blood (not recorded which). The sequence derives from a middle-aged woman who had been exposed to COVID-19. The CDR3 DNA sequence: TGTGCCATCAGTGAGTCGTTAAGCCCCTACGAGCAGTACTTC. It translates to CAISESLSPYEQYF.